The clone carrying this T cell receptor beta chain occurred a few times. This specimen comes from a study of patients and donors after allogeneic stem cell transplantation. This CDR3 comprises 16 residues. V gave up 2 bases and J gave up 4 bases; unmatched junction bases: 11. Per the germline V gene, CDR1 is SGHRS and CDR2 is YFSETQ. TCRdb independently ran MiXCR on the RT-PCR reads; one entry per CDR3 protein. The data show about a million distinct CDR3 sequences, roughly 18% seen once. The sample was blood, either unsorted or a sorted T cell fraction (not recorded which). The chain recombines TRBV5-1 with TRBJ2-7, with 8 bases lining up with TRBD1. The clonotype comes from a human donor who was either an allogeneic HSCT recipient or a stem cell or donor lymphocyte infusion donor (not recorded which). It is not recorded whose cells these are; they may come from a transplant donor. CDR3 region: CASSLVPRDRNYEQYF. CDR3 DNA: TGCGCCAGCAGCTTAGTCCCCCGGGACAGGAATTACGAGCAGTACTTC.